One and the same sample provided the 4 T cell receptor beta chains below, sequenced in a study of T cell responses to AZD1222 COVID-19 vaccine. Clones were read by immunoSEQ multiplex PCR, and TCRdb kept only the in-frame ones, dropping some. Of about 120,000 clones listed, 70% to 90% were seen once; the top ten hold less than 4.5%. The material was peripheral blood, obtained on day 0 of AZD1222 vaccination. The receptors originated from an adult in good health.

The chain carries TRBV5-6 and TRBJ1-2; possibly TRBD1 for D (5 bases). CDR3 size: 15 residues. Trimming took 2 bases from V and 5 from J, leaving 16 bases between them. Germline values: CDR1 SGHDT, CDR2 YYEEEE. CDR3 loop: CASSLQAGERYGYTF. The CDR3 DNA sequence: TGTGCCAGCAGCTTACAGGCGGGCGAGCGGTATGGCTACACCTTC.

The V and J genes are TRBV3-1 (or the pseudogene TRBV3-2) and TRBJ2-7; the match to TRBD1 covers 8 bases. Germline lookup yields CDR1 LGHDT and CDR2 YNNKEL (reference sequence). The CDR3 has 16 amino acids. Losses at the gene ends were 4 bases for V and 3 bases for J; bases not matched to a gene: 11. CDR3 sequence: CASSRSGGTGYYEQYF. The CDR3 DNA reads TGTGCCAGCAGCCGTTCAGGCGGGACAGGATACTACGAGCAGTACTTC.

The chain joins TRBV3-1 (or the pseudogene TRBV3-2) to TRBJ1-1, with D tentatively TRBD1 (6 bases). Looked up from germline, CDR1 is LGHDT and CDR2 is YNNKEL (reference sequence). V was trimmed by 7 bases and J by 0 bases, leaving 12 bases between them. CDR3 size: 14 residues. CDR3 DNA: TGTGCCAGCACCCATCAGGGGTTGAACACTGAAGCTTTCTTT. Its translation: CASTHQGLNTEAFF.

This sequence joins TRBV19 and TRBJ1-2, with D perhaps TRBD1 (6 bases). CDR3 length: 14 amino acids. With 4 bases removed from V and 6 bases from J, the gap between germline ends came to 15 bases. CDR1 and CDR2 from the germline V gene are LNHDA and SQIVND (reference sequence). The CDR3 reads CASSRPGTNDGYTF. In DNA form, the CDR3 reads TGTGCCAGTAGTAGGCCCGGGACAAACGATGGCTACACCTTC.